Listed below are T cell receptor beta chains from one sample, sequenced in a study of blood T cell repertoires in COVID-19. The method was immunoSEQ multiplex PCR; TCRdb's version includes in-frame clones alone and lacks a portion of them. The sample yields 250,000 to 300,000 clones, 80% to 90% seen once. The sequenced sample was peripheral blood. All receptors derive from a woman in her 70s with acute or convalescent COVID-19. CDR3s include the opening cysteine and the closing phenylalanine or tryptophan. D genes are given only for firm matches. Not all rows give a size; the values are once, few, many and, for expanded clones, a class.

clone_size j_call v_call cdr3_length d_call cdr3_aa cdr3_nt
. TRBJ1-4 TRBV5-1 14 . CASSLLTTNEKLFF TGCGCCAGCAGCTTGCTTACAACTAATGAAAAACTGTTTTTT
. TRBJ1-1 TRBV5-1 13 . CASSGDLNTEAFF TGCGCCAGCTCAGGGGATCTGAACACTGAAGCTTTCTTT
once TRBJ2-7 TRBV12-3/TRBV12-4 12 . CASRLNRDEQYF TGTGCCAGCAGACTGAACAGGGACGAGCAGTACTTC
. TRBJ2-3 TRBV4-2 15 TRBD2 CASSQATSGGDTQYF TGTGCCAGCAGCCAAGCGACTAGCGGGGGAGATACGCAGTATTTT
. TRBJ2-1 TRBV30 14 . CAWSQGGSYNEQFF TGTGCCTGGTCCCAGGGGGGCTCCTACAATGAGCAGTTCTTC
. TRBJ1-4 TRBV4-1 16 . CASSQGIQAFWEKLFF TGCGCCAGCAGCCAAGGTATACAGGCCTTTTGGGAAAAACTGTTTTTT
. TRBJ2-3 TRBV19 15 . CASSQTPVGTDTQYF TGTGCCAGTAGTCAAACCCCGGTCGGCACAGATACGCAGTATTTT
. TRBJ1-2 TRBV12-5 15 . CASGFTAGGDYGYTF TGTGCTAGTGGTTTCACCGCTGGGGGGGACTATGGCTACACCTTC
. TRBJ2-5 TRBV7-9 15 TRBD2 CASSRRSRGEETQYF TGTGCCAGCAGCCGACGGAGCCGGGGGGAAGAGACCCAGTACTTC
. TRBJ2-1 TRBV19 16 TRBD1 CATKPQGAGSYNEQFF TGTGCCACAAAACCCCAGGGGGCTGGTTCCTACAATGAGCAGTTCTTC
. TRBJ2-3 TRBV7-2 13 TRBD2 CASGGRVSDTQYF TGTGCCAGCGGGGGGAGGGTCTCAGATACGCAGTATTTT
. TRBJ1-1 TRBV5-1 14 . CASSLGPPNTEAFF TGCGCCAGCAGCTTGGGTCCCCCAAACACTGAAGCTTTCTTT
. TRBJ1-4 TRBV2 14 . CASSEGGTNEKLFF TGTGCCAGCAGTGAAGGAGGAACTAATGAAAAACTGTTTTTT
once TRBJ1-6 TRBV19 16 TRBD1 CASSTFDRGYNSPLHF TGTGCCAGTAGTACCTTCGACAGGGGGTATAATTCACCCCTCCACTTT
. TRBJ1-4 TRBV2 14 TRBD1 CASRDRARAEKLFF TGTGCCAGCAGAGACAGGGCCCGGGCTGAAAAACTGTTTTTT
. TRBJ1-1 TRBV7-9 14 TRBD1 CASSPQGVGTEAFF TGTGCCAGCAGCCCACAGGGGGTAGGCACTGAAGCTTTCTTT
once TRBJ2-3 TRBV7-9 15 TRBD2 CASSRERGSTDTQYF TGTGCCAGCAGCCGTGAGCGGGGAAGCACAGATACGCAGTATTTT
. TRBJ1-6 TRBV2 15 . CASSATENYNSPLHF TGTGCCAGCAGTGCAACAGAGAACTATAATTCACCCCTCCACTTT
. TRBJ1-5 TRBV2 12 TRBD1 CASDPGQEPQHF TGTGCCAGCGACCCCGGACAGGAGCCCCAGCATTTT
. TRBJ2-6 TRBV19 15 TRBD1 CASSRTGTGANVLTF TGTGCCAGTAGTAGGACAGGGACCGGGGCCAACGTCCTGACTTTC
. TRBJ1-6 TRBV3-1/TRBV3-2 12 . CASSLALGYIHF TGTGCCAGCAGCCTCGCACTAGGGTACATCCACTTT
. TRBJ2-7 TRBV28 18 . CASTPPPSDTLGSYEQYF TGTGCCAGCACCCCTCCGCCTTCGGACACCCTGGGATCCTACGAGCAGTACTTC
once TRBJ1-6 TRBV10-3 14 . CATWAGRGNSPLHF TGTGCCACCTGGGCGGGACGGGGGAATTCACCCCTCCACTTT
. TRBJ1-1 TRBV6-5 15 . CASSKSRGVNTEAFF TGTGCCAGTTCAAAAAGTCGGGGAGTGAACACTGAAGCTTTCTTT
. TRBJ2-2 TRBV3-1/TRBV3-2 15 TRBD1 CASSQRDRGSGELFF TGTGCCAGCAGCCAAAGGGACAGGGGATCCGGGGAGCTGTTTTTT
once TRBJ1-1 TRBV3-1/TRBV3-2 15 . CASSPRGRVGAEAFF TGTGCCAGCAGCCCAAGGGGGAGAGTCGGCGCTGAAGCTTTCTTT
. TRBJ2-7 TRBV28 17 TRBD1 CASSSRLRRGLGYEQYF TGTGCCAGCAGTTCGCGTCTGCGCAGGGGGCTCGGCTACGAGCAGTACTTC
once TRBJ1-3 TRBV6-1 15 . CASSEAGHSGNTIYF TGTGCCAGCAGTGAAGCAGGACACTCTGGAAACACCATATATTTT
. TRBJ1-1 TRBV12-5 13 TRBD1 CASGFTGGTEAFF TGTGCTAGTGGTTTTACAGGGGGCACTGAAGCTTTCTTT
. TRBJ1-5 TRBV6-5 15 . CASSLAGGSNQPQHF TGTGCCAGCAGTCTTGCCGGGGGAAGCAATCAGCCCCAGCATTTT
. TRBJ1-1 TRBV28 12 . CASVMQAGEAFF TGTGCCAGCGTGATGCAGGCGGGTGAGGCTTTCTTT
. TRBJ1-2 TRBV2 14 . CASSVRGFYYGYTF TGTGCCAGCAGTGTTAGGGGCTTCTATTATGGCTACACCTTC
once TRBJ1-2 TRBV9 15 . CASSVDSRATGGYTF TGTGCCAGCAGCGTGGACTCTAGGGCGACTGGGGGCTACACCTTC
once TRBJ1-1 TRBV28 16 . CASSALGRGRGTEAFF TGTGCCAGCAGTGCGCTCGGGAGGGGCCGAGGAACTGAAGCTTTCTTT
few TRBJ1-1 TRBV6-5 14 . CASRLSRQVTEAFF TGTGCCAGCAGACTTAGTCGACAGGTCACTGAAGCTTTCTTT
once TRBJ2-3 TRBV5-1 14 . CASSLGASSDTQYF TGCGCCAGCAGCTTGGGGGCCTCCTCAGATACGCAGTATTTT
. TRBJ2-3 TRBV10-3 16 TRBD1 CAISEAPGQGTDTQYF TGTGCCATCAGTGAGGCGCCGGGACAGGGGACAGATACGCAGTATTTT
. TRBJ2-3 TRBV5-1 18 TRBD2 CASSLVTTSAPSEYTQYF TGCGCCAGCAGCTTGGTAACGACTAGCGCCCCGAGTGAATATACGCAGTATTTT
. TRBJ2-2 TRBV7-3 12 . CASSPGTGELFF TGTGCCAGCAGCCCCGGGACCGGGGAGCTGTTTTTT
. TRBJ1-1 TRBV9 15 . CASSVLPEGDTEAFF TGTGCCAGCAGCGTGTTACCGGAGGGCGACACTGAAGCTTTCTTT
. TRBJ1-4 TRBV19 15 . CASSDQAGRYEKLFF TGTGCCAGTAGTGACCAGGCAGGGAGGTATGAAAAACTGTTTTTT
few TRBJ1-2 TRBV6-5 12 TRBD1 CASYKGQGGYTF TGTGCCAGCTATAAGGGACAGGGTGGCTACACCTTC
. TRBJ1-2 TRBV5-6 12 . CASSLSQGSYTF TGTGCCAGCAGCTTAAGTCAGGGGAGCTACACCTTC
. TRBJ2-1 TRBV2 13 . CASSRTGYNEQFF TGTGCCAGCAGTCGGACGGGGTACAATGAGCAGTTCTTC
. TRBJ2-2 TRBV7-3 15 TRBD2 CASSRLAGPTGELFF TGTGCCAGCAGCCGACTAGCGGGGCCGACCGGGGAGCTGTTTTTT
. TRBJ1-4 TRBV7-9 16 . CASSLGQDATNEKLFF TGTGCCAGCAGCTTAGGGCAGGATGCAACTAATGAAAAACTGTTTTTT
. TRBJ1-1 TRBV18 14 TRBD1 CASSPDRAATEAFF TGTGCCAGCTCACCTGACAGGGCCGCCACTGAAGCTTTCTTT
few TRBJ2-1 TRBV5-6 13 . CASSDQGVNEQFF TGTGCCAGCAGCGATCAGGGTGTGAATGAGCAGTTCTTC
once TRBJ1-2 TRBV18 15 . CASSHITGPGYGYTF TGTGCCAGCTCACATATTACAGGGCCCGGCTATGGCTACACCTTC
once TRBJ2-1 TRBV6-5 16 . CASSSDLRSSYNEQFF TGTGCCAGCAGTTCGGACTTACGGTCCTCCTACAATGAGCAGTTCTTC
. TRBJ1-3 TRBV5-1 17 TRBD1 CASSLGGQGVSGNTIYF TGCGCCAGCAGCTTGGGGGGACAGGGAGTTTCTGGAAACACCATATATTTT
. TRBJ1-6 TRBV10-3 15 . CAISEDPGVQSPLHF TGTGCCATCAGTGAGGATCCGGGGGTTCAATCACCCCTCCACTTT
. TRBJ2-7 TRBV5-1 14 TRBD2 CASSLSRGDYEQYF TGCGCCAGCAGCTTATCGCGGGGGGACTACGAGCAGTACTTC
. TRBJ1-1 TRBV5-1 14 . CASSFRGPNTEAFF TGCGCCAGCAGCTTCAGGGGCCCGAACACTGAAGCTTTCTTT
. TRBJ1-3 TRBV13 16 TRBD1 CASSSLDRASGNTIYF TGTGCCAGCAGCTCCCTGGACAGGGCCTCTGGAAACACCATATATTTT
. TRBJ1-6 TRBV19 15 . CASSIRGSYNSPLHF TGTGCCAGTAGTATTCGGGGATCCTATAATTCACCCCTCCACTTT
. TRBJ2-5 TRBV7-2 15 . CASSFSGRGEETQYF TGTGCCAGCAGCTTCTCAGGGCGCGGGGAGGAGACCCAGTACTTC